This T cell receptor beta chain was identified during a study of beta chain features in type 1 diabetes. Overall study findings and caveats: Although PCR might favor shorter templates, it would do so equally in patients and controls. Insertions were fewer and deletions more numerous at VDJ junctions in type 1 diabetes patients.

This clone was seen a handful of times. Its target is not known. Sequencing targeted expressed TCRB transcripts, as all isolated RNA had been reverse transcribed. Profiling relied on immunoSEQ multiplex PCR, and the TCRdb table lists in-frame clones only, not all of them. Among about 220,000 clones, approximately 10% were seen once, and the ten largest hold 1% to 1.5%. CDR1 and CDR2 from the germline V gene are WSHSY and SAAADI. This CDR3 is built from 15 residues. Trimming cost V 4 bases and J 7 bases, with 16 bases left between them. This receptor was obtained from a man in his late teens or twenties in good health. This chain joins TRBV10-2 and TRBJ1-4; D gene ambiguous. Sequencing input: central memory CD4+ T cells from blood. The CDR3 region has the DNA TGCGCCAGCAGTGCGACACACCAGAGTTTTGAAAAACTGTTTTTT. Its translation: CASSATHQSFEKLFF.